This note documents a single T cell receptor beta chain sequence. Its antigen is unidentified. This sample is part of a study of cytomegalovirus exposure and HLA in healthy donors. Assay used: immunoSEQ multiplex PCR; TCRdb lists only in-frame clones, some missing. Here the sample spans 250,000 to 300,000 clones, roughly 90% being singletons. Study-level points and caveats: The authors listed over 150 TCR beta chains as cytomegalovirus-associated. Among the CMV-associated chains, three were confirmed in vitro as specific for CMV antigens. According to a subsequent analysis, TCR clusters identified in the first cohort showed a tendency to co-occur across the roughly 110 validation repertoires.

V was cut by 5 bases and J by 0 bases, with 9 bases left in between. CDR1 is SGHDT and CDR2 is YYEEEE in the germline V gene. The CDR3 loop spans 14 amino acids. This sequence joins TRBV5-6 and TRBJ1-3, with D tentatively TRBD1 (6 bases). The sequenced sample consisted of PBMCs. The sequence derives from a woman between 18 and 29 years old in good health and CMV-seronegative. The chain's CDR3 is CASSDRSSGNTIYF. The CDR3 nucleotides are TGTGCCAGCAGTGACAGGTCCTCTGGAAACACCATATATTTT.